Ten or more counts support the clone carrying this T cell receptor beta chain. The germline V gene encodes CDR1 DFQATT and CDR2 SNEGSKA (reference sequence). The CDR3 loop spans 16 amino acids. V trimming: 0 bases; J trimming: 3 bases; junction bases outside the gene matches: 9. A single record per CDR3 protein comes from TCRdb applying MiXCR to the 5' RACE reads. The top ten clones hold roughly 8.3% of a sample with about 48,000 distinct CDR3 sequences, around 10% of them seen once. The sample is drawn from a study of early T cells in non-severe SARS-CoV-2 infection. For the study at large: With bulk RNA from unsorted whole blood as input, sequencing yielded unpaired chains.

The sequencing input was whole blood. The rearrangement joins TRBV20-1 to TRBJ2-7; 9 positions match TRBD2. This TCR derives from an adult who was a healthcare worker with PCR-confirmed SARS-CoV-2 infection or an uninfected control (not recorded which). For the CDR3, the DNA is TGCAGTGCTAGAGATCGCAGCGGACTAGCGCTCTACGAGCAGTACTTC. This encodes CSARDRSGLALYEQYF.